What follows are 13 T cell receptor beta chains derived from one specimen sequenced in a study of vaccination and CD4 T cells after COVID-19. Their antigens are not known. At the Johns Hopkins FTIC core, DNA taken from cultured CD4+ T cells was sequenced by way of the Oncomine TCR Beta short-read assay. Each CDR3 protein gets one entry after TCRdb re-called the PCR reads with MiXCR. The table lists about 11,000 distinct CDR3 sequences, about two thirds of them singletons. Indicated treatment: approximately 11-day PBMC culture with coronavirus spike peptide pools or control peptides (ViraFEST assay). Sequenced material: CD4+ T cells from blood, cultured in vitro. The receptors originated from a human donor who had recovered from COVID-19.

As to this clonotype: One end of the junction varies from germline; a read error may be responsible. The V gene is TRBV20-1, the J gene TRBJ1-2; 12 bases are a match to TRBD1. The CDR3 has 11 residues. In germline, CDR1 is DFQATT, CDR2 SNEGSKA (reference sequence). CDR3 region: CSATGTGGDNF. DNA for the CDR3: TGCAGTGCTACCGGGACAGGGGGCGACAACTTC.

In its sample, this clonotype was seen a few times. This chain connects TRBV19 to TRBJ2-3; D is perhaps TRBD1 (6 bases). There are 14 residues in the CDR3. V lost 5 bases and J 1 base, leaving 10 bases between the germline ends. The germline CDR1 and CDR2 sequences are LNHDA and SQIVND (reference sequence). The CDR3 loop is CASSPRTGTDTQYF. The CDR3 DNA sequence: TGTGCCAGTAGTCCCAGGACAGGCACAGATACGCAGTATTTT.

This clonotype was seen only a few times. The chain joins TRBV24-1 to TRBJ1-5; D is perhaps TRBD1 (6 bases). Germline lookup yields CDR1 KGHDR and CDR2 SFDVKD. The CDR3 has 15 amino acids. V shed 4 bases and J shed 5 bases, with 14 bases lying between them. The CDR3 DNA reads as TGTGCCACCAGTGAGCCCCTGAGGGGGTATCAGCCCCAGCATTTT. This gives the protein CATSEPLRGYQPQHF.

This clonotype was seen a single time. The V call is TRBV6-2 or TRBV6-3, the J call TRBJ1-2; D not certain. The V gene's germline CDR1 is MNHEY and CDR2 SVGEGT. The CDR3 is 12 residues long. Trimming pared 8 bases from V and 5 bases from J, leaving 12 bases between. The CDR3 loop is CASWGLTYGYTF. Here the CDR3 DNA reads TGTGCCAGCTGGGGTCTTACGTATGGCTACACCTTC.

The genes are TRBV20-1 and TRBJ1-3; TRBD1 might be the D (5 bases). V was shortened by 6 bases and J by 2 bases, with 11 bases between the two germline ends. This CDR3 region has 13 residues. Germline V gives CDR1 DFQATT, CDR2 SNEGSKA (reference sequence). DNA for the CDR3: TGCAGTGCGACCCGGGACCCTGGAAACACCATATATTTT. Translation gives CSATRDPGNTIYF.

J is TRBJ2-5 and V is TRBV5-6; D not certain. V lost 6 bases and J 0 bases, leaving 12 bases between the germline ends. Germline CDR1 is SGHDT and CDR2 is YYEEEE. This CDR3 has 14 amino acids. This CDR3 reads CASNLPGNQETQYF. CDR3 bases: TGTGCCAGCAATCTTCCGGGCAACCAAGAGACCCAGTACTTC.

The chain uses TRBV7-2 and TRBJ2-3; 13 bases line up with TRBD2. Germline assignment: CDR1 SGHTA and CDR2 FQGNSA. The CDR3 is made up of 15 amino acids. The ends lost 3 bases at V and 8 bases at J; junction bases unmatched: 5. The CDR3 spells CASSFTSGRAGTQYF. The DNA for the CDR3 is TGTGCCAGCAGCTTTACTAGCGGGAGGGCAGGTACGCAGTATTTT.

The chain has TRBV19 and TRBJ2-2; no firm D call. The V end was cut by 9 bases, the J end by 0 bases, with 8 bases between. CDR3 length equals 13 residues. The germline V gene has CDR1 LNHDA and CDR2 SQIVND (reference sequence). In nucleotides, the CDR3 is TGTGCCAGCACGAATCCGAACACCGGGGAGCTGTTTTTT. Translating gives CASTNPNTGELFF.

The CDR3 reads CSARVSKGPGELFF. The CDR3 coding sequence is TGCAGTGCTAGAGTCAGTAAGGGGCCCGGGGAGCTGTTTTTT. The gene calls are TRBV20-1 and TRBJ2-2; D is possibly TRBD1 (5 bases). Germline V gives CDR1 DFQATT, CDR2 SNEGSKA (reference sequence). Trimming removed 1 base at V and 6 bases at J, with 12 bases between. This CDR3 is 14 amino acids long.

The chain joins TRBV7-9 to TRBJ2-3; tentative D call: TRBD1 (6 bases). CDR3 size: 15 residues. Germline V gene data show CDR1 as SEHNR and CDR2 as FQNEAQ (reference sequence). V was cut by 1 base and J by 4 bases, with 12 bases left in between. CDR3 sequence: CASSLGDISPDTQYF. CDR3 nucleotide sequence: TGTGCCAGCAGCTTAGGGGACATATCTCCAGATACGCAGTATTTT.

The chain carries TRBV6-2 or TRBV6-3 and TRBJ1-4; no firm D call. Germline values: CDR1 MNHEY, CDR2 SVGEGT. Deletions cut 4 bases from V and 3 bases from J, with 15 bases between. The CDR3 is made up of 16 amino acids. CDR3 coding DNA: TGTGCCAGCAGTTCGGGTCGCGGGAAGGCTAATGAAAAACTGTTTTTT. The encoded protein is CASSSGRGKANEKLFF.

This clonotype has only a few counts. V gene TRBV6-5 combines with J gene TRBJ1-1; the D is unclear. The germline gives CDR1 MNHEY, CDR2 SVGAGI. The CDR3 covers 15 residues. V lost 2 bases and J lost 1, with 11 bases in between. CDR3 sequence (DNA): TGTGCCAGCAGTTACGCGGGCAGAACGAACACTGAAGCTTTCTTT. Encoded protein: CASSYAGRTNTEAFF.

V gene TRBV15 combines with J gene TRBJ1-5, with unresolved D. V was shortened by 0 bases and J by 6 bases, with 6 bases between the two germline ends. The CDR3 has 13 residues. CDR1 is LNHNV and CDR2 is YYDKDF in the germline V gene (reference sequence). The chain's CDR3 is CATSRDSGQPQHF. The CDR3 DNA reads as TGTGCCACCAGCAGAGATTCGGGTCAGCCCCAGCATTTT.